This TCR beta chain was recorded in a study of T-cell reconstitution after alpha-beta-depleted transplantation in children. The CDR3 runs to 13 residues. V lost 0 bases to trimming and J lost 5 bases, with 9 bases between them. Germline values: CDR1 SGHRS, CDR2 YFSETQ. During its preparation, the TCRbeta library received unique molecular identifiers. TCRdb redid the calling of the PCR reads with MiXCR, one entry per CDR3 protein. Seen here are about 540,000 distinct CDR3 sequences, 15% to 20% observed once, and the top ten hold 2.5% to 3.5%. The clonotype comes from a human donor who donated a stem cell graft to a child with acute lymphoblastic leukemia. The V call is TRBV5-1, the J call TRBJ2-7; TRBD2 might be the D (5 bases). The input for sequencing was PBMCs from the stem cell graft donor, taken from the stem cell graft. As DNA, the CDR3 is TGCGCCAGCAGCTTGGGGTGGAGGAACGAGCAGTACTTC. Translated: CASSLGWRNEQYF.